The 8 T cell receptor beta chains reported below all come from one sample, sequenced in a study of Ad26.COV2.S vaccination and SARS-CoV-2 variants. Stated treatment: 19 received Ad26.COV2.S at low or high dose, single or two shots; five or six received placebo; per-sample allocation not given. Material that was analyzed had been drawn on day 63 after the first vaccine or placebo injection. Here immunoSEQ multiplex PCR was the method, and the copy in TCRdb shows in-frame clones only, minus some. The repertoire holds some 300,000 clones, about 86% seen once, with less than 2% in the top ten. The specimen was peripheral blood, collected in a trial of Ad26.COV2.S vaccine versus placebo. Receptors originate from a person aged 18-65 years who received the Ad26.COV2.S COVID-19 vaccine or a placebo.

In DNA, the CDR3 is TGCGCCAGCAGCTCCCGGGCCACTGGGGCGAATGAGCAGTTCTTC. Protein product: CASSSRATGANEQFF. The V and J genes are TRBV5-1 and TRBJ2-1; a weak D match, TRBD1 (5 bases). V lost 3 bases and J lost 7, with 17 bases in between. Germline CDR1 is SGHRS and CDR2 is YFSETQ. There are 15 residues in the CDR3.

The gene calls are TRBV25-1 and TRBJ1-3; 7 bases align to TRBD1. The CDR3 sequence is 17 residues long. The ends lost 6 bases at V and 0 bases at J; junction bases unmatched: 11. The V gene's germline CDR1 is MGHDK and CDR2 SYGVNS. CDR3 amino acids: CASSPRTGFNSGNTIYF. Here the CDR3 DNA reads TGTGCCAGCAGCCCACGGACAGGCTTTAACTCTGGAAACACCATATATTTT.

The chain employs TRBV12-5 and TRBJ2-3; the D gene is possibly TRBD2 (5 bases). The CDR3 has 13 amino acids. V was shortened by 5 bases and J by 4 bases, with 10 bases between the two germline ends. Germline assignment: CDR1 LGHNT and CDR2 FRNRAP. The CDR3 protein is CASGPSGADTQYF. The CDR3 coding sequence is TGTGCTAGTGGTCCCTCCGGGGCAGATACGCAGTATTTT.

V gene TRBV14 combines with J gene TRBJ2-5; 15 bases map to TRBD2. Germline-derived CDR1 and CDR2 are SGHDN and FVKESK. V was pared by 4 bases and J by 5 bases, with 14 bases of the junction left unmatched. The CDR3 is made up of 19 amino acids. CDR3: CASSRLPGLAGGRRETQYF. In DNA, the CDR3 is TGTGCCAGCAGCCGGTTGCCGGGACTAGCGGGGGGCCGCCGTGAGACCCAGTACTTC.

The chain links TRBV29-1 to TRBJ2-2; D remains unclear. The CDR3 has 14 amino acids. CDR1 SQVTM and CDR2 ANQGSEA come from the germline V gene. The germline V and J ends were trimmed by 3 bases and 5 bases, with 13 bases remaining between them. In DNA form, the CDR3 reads TGCAGCGTTGAGACGGCCACTGGGACCGGGGAGCTGTTTTTT. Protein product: CSVETATGTGELFF.

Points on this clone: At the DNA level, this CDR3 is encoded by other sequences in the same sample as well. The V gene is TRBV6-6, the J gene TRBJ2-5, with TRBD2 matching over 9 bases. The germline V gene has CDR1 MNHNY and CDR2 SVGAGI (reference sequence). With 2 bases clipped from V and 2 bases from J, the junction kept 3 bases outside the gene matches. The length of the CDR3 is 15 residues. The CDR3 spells CASSYPTSGQETQYF. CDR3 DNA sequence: TGTGCCAGCAGTTACCCCACTAGCGGGCAAGAGACCCAGTACTTC.

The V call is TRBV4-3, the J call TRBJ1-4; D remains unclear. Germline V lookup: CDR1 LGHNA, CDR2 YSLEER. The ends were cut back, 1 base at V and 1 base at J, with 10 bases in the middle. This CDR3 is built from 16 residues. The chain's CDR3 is CASSQGRLQTNEKLFF. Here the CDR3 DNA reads TGCGCCAGCAGCCAAGGGCGGCTGCAAACTAATGAAAAACTGTTTTTT.

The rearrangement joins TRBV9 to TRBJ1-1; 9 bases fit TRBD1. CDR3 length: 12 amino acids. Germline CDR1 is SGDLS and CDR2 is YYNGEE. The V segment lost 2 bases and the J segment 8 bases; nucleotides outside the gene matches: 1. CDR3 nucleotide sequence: TGTGCCAGCAGCGTGGGGACAGGGGAAGCTTTCTTT. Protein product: CASSVGTGEAFF.